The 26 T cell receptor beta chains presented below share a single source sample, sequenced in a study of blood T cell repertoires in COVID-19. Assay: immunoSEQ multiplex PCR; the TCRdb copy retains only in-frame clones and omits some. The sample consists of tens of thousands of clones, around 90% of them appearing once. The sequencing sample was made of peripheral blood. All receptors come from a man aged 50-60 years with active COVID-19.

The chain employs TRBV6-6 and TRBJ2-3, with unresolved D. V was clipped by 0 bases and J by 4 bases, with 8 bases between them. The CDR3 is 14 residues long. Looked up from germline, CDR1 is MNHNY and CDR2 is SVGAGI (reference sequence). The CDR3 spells CASSYSESSDTQYF. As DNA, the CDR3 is TGTGCCAGCAGTTACTCGGAGAGCTCAGATACGCAGTATTTT.

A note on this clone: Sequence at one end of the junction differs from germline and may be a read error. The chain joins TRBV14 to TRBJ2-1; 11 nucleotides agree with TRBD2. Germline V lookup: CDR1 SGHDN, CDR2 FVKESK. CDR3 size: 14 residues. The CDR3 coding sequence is TGTGCCAGCAGCCAAGCGTATAGCGGGGGGGTCCCGGTCTTC. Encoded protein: CASSQAYSGGVPVF.

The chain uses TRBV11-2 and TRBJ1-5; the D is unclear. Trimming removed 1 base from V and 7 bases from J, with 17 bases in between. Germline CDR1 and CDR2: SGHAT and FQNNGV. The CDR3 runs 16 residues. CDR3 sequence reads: CASSLACLSGRQPQHF. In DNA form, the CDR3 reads TGTGCCAGCAGCTTAGCTTGTCTTTCGGGGAGACAGCCCCAGCATTTT.

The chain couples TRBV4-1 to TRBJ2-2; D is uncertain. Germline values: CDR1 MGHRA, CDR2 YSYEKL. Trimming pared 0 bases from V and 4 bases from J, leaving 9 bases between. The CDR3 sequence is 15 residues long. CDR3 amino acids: CASSQDRSSTGELFF. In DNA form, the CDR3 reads TGCGCCAGCAGCCAAGATCGGTCCTCCACCGGGGAGCTGTTTTTT.

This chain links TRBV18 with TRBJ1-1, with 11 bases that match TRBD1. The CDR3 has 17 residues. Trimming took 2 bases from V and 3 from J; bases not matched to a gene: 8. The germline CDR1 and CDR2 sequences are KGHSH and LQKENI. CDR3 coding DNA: TGTGCCAGCTCACCATACGGACAGGGGGCGGGTTACACTGAAGCTTTCTTT. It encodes CASSPYGQGAGYTEAFF.

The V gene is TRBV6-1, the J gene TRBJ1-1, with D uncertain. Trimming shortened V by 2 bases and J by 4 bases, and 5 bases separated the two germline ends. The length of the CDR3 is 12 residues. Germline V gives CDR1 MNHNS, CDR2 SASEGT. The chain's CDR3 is CASSERGTEAFF. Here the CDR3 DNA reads TGTGCCAGCAGTGAACGGGGCACTGAAGCTTTCTTT.

The CDR3 coding sequence is TGTGCCAGCAGCTCGAGCACCGAAGCTTTCTTT. It encodes CASSSSTEAFF. The chain couples TRBV9 to TRBJ1-1; D call uncertain. The germline V and J ends were trimmed by 4 bases and 8 bases, with 9 bases remaining between them. From germline, CDR1 is SGDLS and CDR2 YYNGEE. CDR3 length: 11 amino acids.

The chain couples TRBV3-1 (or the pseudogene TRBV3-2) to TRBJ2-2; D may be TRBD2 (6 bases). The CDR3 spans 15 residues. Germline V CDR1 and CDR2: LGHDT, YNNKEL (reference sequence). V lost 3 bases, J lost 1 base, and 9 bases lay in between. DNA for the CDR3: TGTGCCAGCAGCCACGGGACTCAGAACACCGGGGAGCTGTTTTTT. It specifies CASSHGTQNTGELFF.

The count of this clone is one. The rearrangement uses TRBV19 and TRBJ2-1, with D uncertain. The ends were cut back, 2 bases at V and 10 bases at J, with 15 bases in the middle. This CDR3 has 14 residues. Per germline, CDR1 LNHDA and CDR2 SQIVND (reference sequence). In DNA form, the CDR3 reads TGTGCCAGTAGTATAAAGGCAGGTAATGTAGAGCAGTTCTTC. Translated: CASSIKAGNVEQFF.

For the CDR3, the DNA is TGTGCCAGCGCCCTCGGACAGACCTACAATGAGCAGTTCTTC. Amino acid sequence: CASALGQTYNEQFF. The chain is built from TRBV6-5 and TRBJ2-1, with a weak D call TRBD1 (6 bases). The germline V and J ends were trimmed by 8 bases and 2 bases, with 13 bases remaining between them. Germline loops: CDR1 MNHEY, CDR2 SVGAGI. The CDR3 spans 14 residues.

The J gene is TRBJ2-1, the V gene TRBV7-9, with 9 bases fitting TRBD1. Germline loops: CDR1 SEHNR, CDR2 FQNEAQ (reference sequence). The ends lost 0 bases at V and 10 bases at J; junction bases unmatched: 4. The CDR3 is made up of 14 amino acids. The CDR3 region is CASSLAGTGREQFF. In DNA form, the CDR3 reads TGTGCCAGCAGCTTAGCCGGGACAGGGCGCGAGCAGTTCTTC.

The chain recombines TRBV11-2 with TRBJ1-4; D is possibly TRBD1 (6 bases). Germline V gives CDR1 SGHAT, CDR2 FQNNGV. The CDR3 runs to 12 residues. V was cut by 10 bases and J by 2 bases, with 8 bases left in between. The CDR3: CATGQTNEKLFF. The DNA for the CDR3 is TGTGCCACAGGACAGACTAATGAAAAACTGTTTTTT.

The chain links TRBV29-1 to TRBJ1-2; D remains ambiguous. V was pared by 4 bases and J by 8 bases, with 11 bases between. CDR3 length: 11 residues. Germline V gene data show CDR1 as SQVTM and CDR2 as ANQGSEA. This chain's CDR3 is CSVVGTAGYTF. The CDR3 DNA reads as TGCAGCGTTGTGGGCACGGCAGGCTACACCTTC.

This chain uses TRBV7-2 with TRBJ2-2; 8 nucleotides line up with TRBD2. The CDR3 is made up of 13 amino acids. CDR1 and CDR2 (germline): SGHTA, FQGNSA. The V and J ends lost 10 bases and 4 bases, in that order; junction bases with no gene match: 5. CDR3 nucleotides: TGTGCCACCGGGCGGGGGGTCACCGGGGAGCTGTTTTTT. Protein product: CATGRGVTGELFF.

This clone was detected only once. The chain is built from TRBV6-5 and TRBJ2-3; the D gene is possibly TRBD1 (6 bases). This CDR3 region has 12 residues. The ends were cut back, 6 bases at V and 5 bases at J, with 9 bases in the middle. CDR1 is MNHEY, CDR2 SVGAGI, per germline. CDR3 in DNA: TGTGCCAGCAGGGGGGCCCGAGATACGCAGTATTTT. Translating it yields CASRGARDTQYF.

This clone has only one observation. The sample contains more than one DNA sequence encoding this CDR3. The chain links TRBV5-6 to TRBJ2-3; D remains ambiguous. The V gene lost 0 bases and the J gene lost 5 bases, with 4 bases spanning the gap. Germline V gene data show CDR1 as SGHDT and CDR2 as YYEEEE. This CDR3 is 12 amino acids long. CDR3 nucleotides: TGTGCCAGCAGCTTGGTCGGAGATACGCAGTATTTT. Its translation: CASSLVGDTQYF.

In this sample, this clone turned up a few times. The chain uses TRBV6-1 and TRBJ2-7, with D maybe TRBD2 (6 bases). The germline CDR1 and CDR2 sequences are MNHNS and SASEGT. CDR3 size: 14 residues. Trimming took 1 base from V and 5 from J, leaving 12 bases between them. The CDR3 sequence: CASSEVGGLHEQYV. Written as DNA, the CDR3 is TGTGCCAGCAGTGAAGTAGGAGGGCTCCACGAGCAGTACGTC.

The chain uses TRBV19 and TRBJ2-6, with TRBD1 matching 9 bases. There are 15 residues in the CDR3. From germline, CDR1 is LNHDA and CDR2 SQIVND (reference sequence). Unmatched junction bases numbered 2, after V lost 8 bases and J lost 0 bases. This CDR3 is CASGTGNSGANVLTF. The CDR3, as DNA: TGTGCCAGTGGGACAGGGAACTCTGGGGCCAACGTCCTGACTTTC.

Written as DNA, the CDR3 is TGTGCCAGTAGTATCGGTCCGGCCTACGAGCAGTACTTC. Amino acid sequence: CASSIGPAYEQYF. The chain joins TRBV19 to TRBJ2-7; D is undetermined. The CDR3 is 13 amino acids. The V end was cut by 3 bases, the J end by 2 bases, with 8 bases between. Germline values: CDR1 LNHDA, CDR2 SQIVND (reference sequence).

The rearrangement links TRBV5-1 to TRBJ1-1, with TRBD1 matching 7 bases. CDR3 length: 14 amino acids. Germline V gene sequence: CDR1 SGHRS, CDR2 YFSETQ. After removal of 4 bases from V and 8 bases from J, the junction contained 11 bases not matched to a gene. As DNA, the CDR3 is TGCGCCAGCAGCACTTCGGGACAGCTTACAGAAGCTTTCTTT. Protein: CASSTSGQLTEAFF.

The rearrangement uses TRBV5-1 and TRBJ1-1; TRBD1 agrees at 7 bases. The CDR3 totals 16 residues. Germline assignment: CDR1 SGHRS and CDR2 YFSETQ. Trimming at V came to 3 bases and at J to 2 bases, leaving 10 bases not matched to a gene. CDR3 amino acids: CASSWGLKGANTEAFF. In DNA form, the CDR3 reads TGCGCCAGCAGCTGGGGGTTGAAGGGGGCCAACACTGAAGCTTTCTTT.

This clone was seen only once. The chain's CDR3 is CASSLGFGSEQFF. The CDR3 bases are TGTGCCAGCAGTTTAGGGTTTGGGAGTGAGCAGTTCTTC. The J gene is TRBJ2-1, the V gene TRBV6-2 or TRBV6-3; TRBD2 might be the D (5 bases). Trimming removed 4 bases from V and 9 bases from J, with 13 bases in between. The length of the CDR3 is 13 residues. Germline V gives CDR1 MNHEY, CDR2 SVGEGT.

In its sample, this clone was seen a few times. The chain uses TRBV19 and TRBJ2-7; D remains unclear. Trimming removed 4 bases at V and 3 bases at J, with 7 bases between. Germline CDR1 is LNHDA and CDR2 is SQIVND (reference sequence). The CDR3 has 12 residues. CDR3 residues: CASSTNNYEQYF. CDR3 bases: TGTGCCAGTAGTACGAACAACTACGAGCAGTACTTC.

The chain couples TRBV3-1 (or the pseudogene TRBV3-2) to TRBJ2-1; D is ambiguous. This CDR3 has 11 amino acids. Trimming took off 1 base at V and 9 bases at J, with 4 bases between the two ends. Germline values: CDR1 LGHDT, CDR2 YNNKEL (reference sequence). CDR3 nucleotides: TGTGCCAGCAGCCAAGCGGTTGAGCAGTTCTTC. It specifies CASSQAVEQFF.

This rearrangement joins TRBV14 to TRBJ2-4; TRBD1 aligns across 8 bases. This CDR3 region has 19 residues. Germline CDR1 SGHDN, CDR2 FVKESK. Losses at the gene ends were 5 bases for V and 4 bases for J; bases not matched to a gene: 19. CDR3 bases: TGTGCCAGCAGCTTCGACTCAGGGACAGGCCAAATAGGGAAAAACATTCAGTACTTC. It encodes CASSFDSGTGQIGKNIQYF.

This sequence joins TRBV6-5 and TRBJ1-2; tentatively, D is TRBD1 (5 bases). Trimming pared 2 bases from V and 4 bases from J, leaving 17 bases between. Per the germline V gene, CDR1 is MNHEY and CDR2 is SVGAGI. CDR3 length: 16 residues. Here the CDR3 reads CASSYLTSGGSYGYTF. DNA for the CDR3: TGTGCCAGCAGTTACCTGACATCGGGGGGGTCCTATGGCTACACCTTC.